This TCR beta chain was sequenced in a study of T cells after yellow fever vaccination. The overall study: With SMART-Seq v4 Ultra Low Input, the fractions containing low cell numbers were prepared. General study points: Across the CD4 and CD8 compartments, a small share of clonotypes was present in both. The booster response re-showed most primary clones: around 95% CD4, 88% CD8.

Production of TCR cDNA was by 5'RACE template switching, which also added a universal primer site and UMIs. TCRdb recomputed calls from the 5' RACE reads with MiXCR, one row per CDR3 protein. The sample includes approximately 250,000 distinct CDR3 sequences, about 3.9% of them seen just once. On this clonotype itself: Its cognate antigen is unknown.

The CDR3 covers 14 residues. Germline lookup yields CDR1 LGHNA and CDR2 YNFKEQ. Trimming removed 1 base from V and 7 bases from J, with 13 bases in between. The sequence came from a man between 18 and 35 years old who received the YFV17D yellow fever vaccine. The sample in question was PBMCs, obtained 15 days after the yellow fever booster vaccination. This sequence joins TRBV4-2 and TRBJ1-2, with D perhaps matching TRBD1 (5 bases). The CDR3 loop is CASSQVAGPGGYTF. For the CDR3, the DNA is TGTGCCAGCAGCCAAGTCGCGGGGCCAGGTGGCTACACCTTC.